This passage covers 27 T cell receptor beta chains from one sample sequenced in a study of cytomegalovirus exposure and HLA in healthy donors. The PCR contained 60 Vbeta and 13 Jbeta primers. This table comes from immunoSEQ multiplex PCR, and its TCRdb copy is limited to in-frame clones, with some not included. Here the sample spans around 150,000 clones, about 65% being singletons. The sample consisted of PBMCs. These receptors came from a young woman in good health and CMV-seropositive.

The chain has TRBV6-1 and TRBJ1-6; D remains unclear. Germline V gene sequence: CDR1 MNHNS, CDR2 SASEGT. This CDR3 spans 14 amino acids. Trimming shortened V by 3 bases and J by 11 bases, and 14 bases separated the two germline ends. The CDR3 bases are TGTGCCAGCAGTGAGGTACCGAGCGTGACACCCCTCCACTTT. Translated, it gives CASSEVPSVTPLHF.

This chain uses TRBV27 with TRBJ1-4; D remains unclear. V dropped 5 bases and J dropped 0 bases, with 7 bases sitting between them. This CDR3 region has 14 residues. Germline-derived CDR1 and CDR2 are MNHEY and SMNVEV (reference sequence). CDR3 DNA: TGTGCCAGCAGTCCCCATGCAACTAATGAAAAACTGTTTTTT. Translating it yields CASSPHATNEKLFF.

The chain joins TRBV2 to TRBJ2-7; D remains ambiguous. This CDR3 is built from 14 residues. Trimming took 1 base from V and 2 from J, leaving 9 bases between them. Germline V gene lookup returns CDR1 SNHLY and CDR2 FYNNEI. The DNA of the CDR3 is TGTGCCAGCAGTGAAGACAGATCTCCCTACGAGCAGTACTTC. It specifies CASSEDRSPYEQYF. Based on the CDR3 plus reference TRBV2 and TRBJ2-7, the full variable domain is EPEVTQTPSHQVTQMGQEVILRCVPISNHLYFYWYRQILGQKVEFLVSFYNNEISEKSEIFDDQFSVERPDGSNFTLKIRSTKLEDSAMYFCASSEDRSPYEQYFGPGTRLTVT.

The chain combines TRBV29-1 with TRBJ1-2, with 12 bases identical to TRBD1. Germline lookup yields CDR1 SQVTM and CDR2 ANQGSEA. The V segment lost 2 bases and the J segment 2 bases; nucleotides outside the gene matches: 21. The CDR3 loop spans 21 amino acids. CDR3 loop: CSVESGTGGAICPPLNYGYTF. The CDR3 DNA reads as TGCAGCGTTGAATCCGGGACAGGGGGCGCTATCTGTCCGCCGCTAAACTATGGCTACACCTTC.

The rearrangement uses TRBV6-6 and TRBJ2-7; unclear D gene. Germline V gene lookup returns CDR1 MNHNY and CDR2 SVGAGI (reference sequence). Trimming took 4 bases from V and 2 from J, leaving 6 bases between them. The CDR3 is made up of 12 amino acids. In DNA form, the CDR3 reads TGTGCCAGCAGTTTAATTACCTACGAGCAGTACTTC. Protein sequence: CASSLITYEQYF.

V gene TRBV18 combines with J gene TRBJ1-3; possibly TRBD1 for D (5 bases). The V and J ends lost 8 bases and 4 bases respectively, with 15 bases between them. The CDR3 consists of 14 residues. Germline assignment: CDR1 KGHSH and CDR2 LQKENI. CDR3 sequence reads: CASHTRGDGNTIYF. Written as DNA, the CDR3 is TGTGCCAGCCACACAAGGGGTGACGGAAACACCATATATTTT.

This chain connects TRBV14 to TRBJ2-7, with 11 bases identical to TRBD1. The germline V gene has CDR1 SGHDN and CDR2 FVKESK. V was pared by 5 bases and J by 6 bases, with 6 bases of the junction left unmatched. This CDR3 is 14 amino acids long. DNA for the CDR3: TGTGCCAGCAGCTTAGAGGACAGGGGGCTCGAGCAGTACTTC. Translation gives CASSLEDRGLEQYF.

This clone was seen only once. V is TRBV28 and J is TRBJ1-2; D perhaps matches TRBD1 (6 bases). The germline V and J ends were trimmed by 8 bases and 4 bases, with 11 bases remaining between them. The CDR3 spans 12 residues. Germline loops: CDR1 MDHEN, CDR2 SYDVKM. CDR3: CASGQTAYGYTF. CDR3 sequence (DNA): TGTGCCAGCGGACAGACGGCCTATGGCTACACCTTC.

V is TRBV2 and J is TRBJ1-1; D is perhaps TRBD1 (6 bases). Per germline, CDR1 SNHLY and CDR2 FYNNEI. CDR3 size: 11 residues. With 7 bases removed from V and 11 bases from J, the gap between germline ends came to 14 bases. CDR3 residues: CASNSGGDAFF. CDR3 nucleotide sequence: TGTGCCAGCAACTCGGGGGGCGACGCTTTCTTT. The full variable domain, rest sourced from reference TRBV2 and TRBJ1-1, is EPEVTQTPSHQVTQMGQEVILRCVPISNHLYFYWYRQILGQKVEFLVSFYNNEISEKSEIFDDQFSVERPDGSNFTLKIRSTKLEDSAMYFCASNSGGDAFFGQGTRLTVV.

The chain links TRBV4-1 to TRBJ2-1; TRBD2 matches 13 bases. The V and J ends lost 2 bases and 9 bases, in that order; junction bases with no gene match: 7. CDR1 and CDR2 (germline): MGHRA, YSYEKL. This CDR3 region has 16 residues. CDR3 bases: TGCGCCAGCAGCCAACTCGGGACTAGCGGGACAGGTGAGCAGTTCTTC. Amino acid sequence: CASSQLGTSGTGEQFF.

The chain carries TRBV30 and TRBJ2-5; D may be TRBD1 (6 bases). The J call may be mistaken, given a closer DNA end match to TRBJ2-7. This CDR3 contains 14 residues. From germline, CDR1 is GTSNPN and CDR2 SVGIG (reference sequence). The CDR3 bases are TGTGCCTGGAGGGCCCCCGGGACAAAATACGAGCAGTACTTC. This encodes CAWRAPGTKYEQYF.

J is TRBJ1-5 and V is TRBV19, with 9 bases lining up with TRBD1. CDR1 is LNHDA and CDR2 is SQIVND in the germline V gene (reference sequence). J was trimmed by 9 bases and V by 3 bases; bases with no gene match: 6. The CDR3 has 14 amino acids. The CDR3 sequence is CASSIGQGSPPQHF. The CDR3 DNA reads TGTGCCAGTAGTATCGGACAGGGGTCTCCGCCCCAGCATTTT.

This chain connects TRBV4-3 to TRBJ2-1; maybe TRBD2 (5 bases). CDR1 is LGHNA and CDR2 is YSLEER in the germline V gene. This CDR3 is 16 amino acids long. Trimming pared 4 bases from V and 2 bases from J, leaving 15 bases between. The CDR3 DNA reads TGCGCCAGCAGCCCTGGCGGTGAGGGCCCCTACAATGAGCAGTTCTTC. This gives the protein CASSPGGEGPYNEQFF.

This chain connects TRBV6-5 to TRBJ1-4; TRBD1 might be the D (6 bases). CDR3 length equals 15 residues. CDR1 and CDR2 from the germline V gene are MNHEY and SVGAGI. V lost 6 bases and J 8 bases, leaving 19 bases between the germline ends. CDR3 bases: TGTGCCAGCAGACGAACAGGGTCGGGTTGGGAAAAACTGTTTTTT. This codes for CASRRTGSGWEKLFF.

The chain recombines TRBV7-2 with TRBJ1-2; D remains unclear. Germline CDR1 SGHTA, CDR2 FQGNSA. This CDR3 is 13 amino acids long. The V and J ends lost 2 bases and 8 bases respectively, with 12 bases between them. The CDR3 DNA reads TGTGCCAGCAGCTTAAACGAGGCGGGGGGCTACACCTTC. Its protein is CASSLNEAGGYTF.

As regards this clone: This specimen includes other DNA sequences encoding the same CDR3. The rearrangement joins TRBV27 to TRBJ2-7; TRBD2 aligns across 12 bases. V dropped 2 bases and J dropped 2; count of bases not matched to a gene: 1. Germline CDR1 and CDR2: MNHEY and SMNVEV (reference sequence). The CDR3 is made up of 15 amino acids. CDR3 sequence reads: CASSLLAGGAYEQYF. The CDR3 DNA sequence: TGTGCCAGCAGTTTACTAGCGGGAGGGGCCTACGAGCAGTACTTC.

J is TRBJ2-1 and V is TRBV21-1; the table assigns TRBD1, which was not confirmed against the DNA. TRBV21-1 is a documented pseudogene. This CDR3 region has 16 residues. The CDR3 sequence: CARAPGGTGYYNEQFF. CDR3 sequence (DNA): TGTGCCCGCGCCCCCGGAGGGACAGGGTACTACAATGAGCAGTTCTTC.

This clone was counted between two and nine times. CDR3 loop: CACQQGSAEAFF. DNA of the CDR3: TGTGCCTGTCAACAGGGCTCGGCTGAAGCTTTCTTT. The rearrangement links TRBV30 to TRBJ1-1, with D maybe TRBD1 (6 bases). Germline loops: CDR1 GTSNPN, CDR2 SVGIG (reference sequence). V dropped 6 bases and J dropped 6 bases, with 14 bases sitting between them. The CDR3 is 12 amino acids.

This clone was seen a handful of times. This chain connects TRBV19 to TRBJ1-4, with D possibly being TRBD1 (5 bases). CDR3 size: 14 residues. From germline, CDR1 is LNHDA and CDR2 SQIVND (reference sequence). The V and J ends lost 7 bases and 4 bases respectively, with 13 bases between them. CDR3 coding DNA: TGTGCCAGTAAAAATCCAGGGTTTAATGAAAAACTGTTTTTT. This translates into CASKNPGFNEKLFF. Full variable domain (missing parts from reference TRBV19 and TRBJ1-4): DGGITQSPKYLFRKEGQNVTLSCEQNLNHDAMYWYRQDPGQGLRLIYYSQIVNDFQKGDIAEGYSVSREKKESFPLTVTSAQKNPTAFYLCASKNPGFNEKLFFGSGTQLSVL.

This clone is termed medium-sized. This chain uses TRBV4-2 with TRBJ2-7, with TRBD2 matching 7 bases. CDR3 length equals 15 residues. V was clipped by 0 bases and J by 0 bases; unmatched bases: 2. CDR1 LGHNA and CDR2 YNFKEQ come from the germline V gene. The CDR3: CASSQERGSSYEQYF. CDR3 in DNA: TGTGCCAGCAGCCAAGAACGCGGGAGCTCCTACGAGCAGTACTTC.

V and J are TRBV28 and TRBJ2-5, with 11 bases fitting TRBD2. In germline, CDR1 is MDHEN, CDR2 SYDVKM. V dropped 5 bases and J dropped 4; count of bases not matched to a gene: 3. The CDR3 totals 14 residues. The CDR3 sequence: CASSLGLAGETQYF. CDR3 coding DNA: TGTGCCAGCAGTCTTGGACTAGCGGGAGAGACCCAGTACTTC. The entire variable domain, with the rest obtained from reference TRBV28 and TRBJ2-5, is as follows: DVKVTQSSRYLVKRTGEKVFLECVQDMDHENMFWYRQDPGLGLRLIYFSYDVKMKEKGDIPEGYSVSREKKERFSLILESASTNQTSMYLCASSLGLAGETQYFGPGTRLLVL.

There are a few counts of this clone. The chain links TRBV18 to TRBJ2-3; 10 positions match TRBD2. Trimming at V came to 4 bases and at J to 2 bases, leaving 9 bases not matched to a gene. This CDR3 contains 17 residues. Germline V gene lookup returns CDR1 KGHSH and CDR2 LQKENI. CDR3 loop: CASSLRTLAGFTDTQYF. In nucleotides, the CDR3 is TGTGCCAGCTCACTCAGAACACTAGCGGGGTTCACAGATACGCAGTATTTT.

The sample holds a few counts of this clone. This chain links TRBV7-8 with TRBJ2-3; TRBD2 agrees at 8 bases. The CDR3 consists of 17 residues. Per the germline V gene, CDR1 is SGHVS and CDR2 is FQNEAQ. V trimming: 5 bases; J trimming: 2 bases; junction bases outside the gene matches: 12. In DNA, the CDR3 is TGTGCCAGCAGCCTTAGCGGGGAGGGCCCCTACACAGATACGCAGTATTTT. It specifies CASSLSGEGPYTDTQYF.

In its sample, this clone was seen a few times. V usage is TRBV7-3 and J usage is TRBJ2-7; 8 positions agree with TRBD1. Unmatched junction bases numbered 5, after V lost 3 bases and J lost 4 bases. The CDR3 is 14 amino acids. In germline, CDR1 is SGHTA, CDR2 FQGTGA. The CDR3 bases are TGTGCCAGCAGCTTCTCCCAGGGGGCTTACGAGCAGTACTTC. This translates into CASSFSQGAYEQYF.

This clone was recorded once. V and J are TRBV10-3 and TRBJ2-7, with a tentative D call TRBD1 (5 bases). This CDR3 comprises 11 residues. In germline, CDR1 is ENHRY, CDR2 SYGVKD. V lost 7 bases and J lost 3, with 7 bases in between. CDR3 loop: CAIKDNYEQYF. The CDR3, as DNA: TGTGCCATCAAGGACAACTACGAGCAGTACTTC.

The chain links TRBV9 to TRBJ2-7; TRBD1 agrees at 8 bases. Germline trimming cut 4 bases from V and 0 bases from J; bases unmatched to any gene: 6. In germline, CDR1 is SGDLS, CDR2 YYNGEE. This CDR3 spans 15 amino acids. Written as DNA, the CDR3 is TGTGCCAGCAGCCCGACAGGGGCCATCTCCTACGAGCAGTACTTC. It is translated as CASSPTGAISYEQYF.

The chain links TRBV11-2 to TRBJ2-2; TRBD2 agrees at 7 bases. Looked up from germline, CDR1 is SGHAT and CDR2 is FQNNGV. V lost 6 bases and J lost 3; bases outside the gene matches: 1. CDR3 size: 13 residues. CDR3 sequence reads: CASRGGYTGELFF. Written as DNA, the CDR3 is TGTGCCAGCAGGGGAGGGTACACCGGGGAGCTGTTTTTT. Variable domain in full (rest from reference TRBV11-2 and TRBJ2-2): EAGVAQSPRYKIIEKRQSVAFWCNPISGHATLYWYQQILGQGPKLLIQFQNNGVVDDSQLPKDRFSAERLKGVDSTLKIQPAKLEDSAVYLCASRGGYTGELFFGEGSRLTVL.